This entry concerns a single TCR beta chain. Those enrolled in Seattle joined during active infection and were followed longitudinally afterward. TCRdb keeps only in-frame clones here, not all; method: immunoSEQ multiplex PCR. This sample has 200,000 to 300,000 clones, with around 84% found just once. The data belong to a study of blood T cell repertoires in COVID-19. V was pared by 6 bases and J by 1 base, with 12 bases of the junction left unmatched. CDR3 size: 16 residues. Germline CDR1 reads PRHDT; CDR2 reads FYEKMQ (reference sequence). The sequencing input was peripheral blood. The clonotype originates from a woman aged 60-75 years with COVID-19, enrolled during active disease. The J gene is TRBJ2-7, the V gene TRBV13; 7 bases fit TRBD2. For the CDR3, the DNA is TGTGCCAGCAGTTTAACCCTGGCGGGAGAGTCCTACGAGCAGTACTTC. It codes for CASSLTLAGESYEQYF.